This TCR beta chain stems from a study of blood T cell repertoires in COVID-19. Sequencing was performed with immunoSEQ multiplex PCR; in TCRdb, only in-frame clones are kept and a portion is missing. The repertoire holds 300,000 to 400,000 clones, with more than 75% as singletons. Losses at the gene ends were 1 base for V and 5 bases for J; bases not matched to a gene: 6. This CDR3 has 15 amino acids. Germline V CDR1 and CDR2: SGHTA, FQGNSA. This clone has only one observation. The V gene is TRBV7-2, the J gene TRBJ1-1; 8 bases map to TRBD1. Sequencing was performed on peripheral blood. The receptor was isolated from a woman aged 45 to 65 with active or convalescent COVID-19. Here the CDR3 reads CASSLGGTGRTEAFF. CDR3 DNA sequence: TGTGCCAGCAGCTTAGGAGGGACAGGTCGGACTGAAGCTTTCTTT.